The clone carrying this TCR beta chain was observed once. Its antigen is not known. This sample also contains other DNA sequences that code for the same CDR3. Data came from immunoSEQ multiplex PCR; TCRdb stores just in-frame clones and leaves some out. The sample lists around 47,000 clones; approximately 94% were seen once. This sample is drawn from a study of T cells after posttransplantation cyclophosphamide. Findings and caveats of the study: After PTCy, TRB diversity resembled that of CNI/methotrexate controls.

The CDR3 contains 15 residues. Trimming removed 0 bases at V and 10 bases at J, with 13 bases between. CDR1 and CDR2 (germline): LGHNA, YSLEER. The sequencing input was PBMCs. This TCR was sampled from a woman in her twenties or thirties in good health and a related stem cell transplant donor. The chain uses TRBV4-3 and TRBJ1-6; D call uncertain. The CDR3 sequence is CASSQEGVRGSPLHF. The DNA of the CDR3 is TGCGCCAGCAGCCAAGAAGGAGTCCGGGGATCACCCCTCCACTTT.